This T cell receptor beta chain was observed in a study of blood T cell repertoires in COVID-19. The wider study: T cells, B-cell-depleted T cells, or PBMCs supplied cDNA or gDNA.

Authors' data handling: Researchers report that nucleated cell counts were estimated from reference gene primer amplification. Clones were read by immunoSEQ multiplex PCR, and TCRdb kept only the in-frame ones, dropping some. For V, J and clone size, that table is used; D and trimming come from the DNA. In the table there are about 81,000 clones, about 91% of which are singletons. The CDR3 loop spans 10 amino acids. Germline loops: CDR1 DFQATT, CDR2 SNEGSKA (reference sequence). Trimming removed 3 bases from V and 7 bases from J, with 6 bases in between. This clone was seen once. The TCR originated in a man in his 70s with active or convalescent COVID-19. V usage is TRBV20-1 and J usage is TRBJ1-1; D is unresolved. The sample taken for sequencing was peripheral blood. The CDR3 is CSASRDEAFF. The CDR3 region has the DNA TGCAGTGCTAGTCGAGATGAAGCTTTCTTT.